Below are 24 T cell receptor beta chains sequenced from a single sample in a study of regulatory and conventional T cells in RAG deficiency. Assay used: immunoSEQ multiplex PCR; TCRdb lists only in-frame clones, some missing. Counted here are more than 20,000 clones, around 97% occurring once; the ten biggest clones make up 1% to 1.5%. The sorted conventional CD4+ T cells were CD25-low and CD127-high, with genomic DNA sequenced. This sample was shared with a second study, whose subject was regulatory T cells. That source adds: Primers: 52 TRBV forward and 13 TRBJ reverse.

The material sequenced was CD25- CD4+ T cells sorted from blood. These receptors were collected from a human donor in good health.

V and J are TRBV27 and TRBJ2-1; no definite D call. The V end lost 2 bases, the J end lost 7 bases, and 15 bases lay between the germline ends. CDR1 is MNHEY, CDR2 SMNVEV, per germline (reference sequence). The CDR3 length is 15 residues. In DNA, the CDR3 is TGTGCCAGCAGTTTACGGTCGCAGACTGATAATGAGCAGTTCTTC. Its protein is CASSLRSQTDNEQFF.

This sequence joins TRBV5-1 and TRBJ1-5; D is undetermined. Germline CDR1 reads SGHRS; CDR2 reads YFSETQ. Deletions cut 0 bases from V and 0 bases from J, with 7 bases between. The CDR3 has 15 amino acids. CDR3 sequence: CASSLDSYSNQPQHF. In nucleotides, the CDR3 is TGCGCCAGCAGCTTGGACAGCTATAGCAATCAGCCCCAGCATTTT.

This clone was counted a single time. The chain is built from TRBV2 and TRBJ1-2; TRBD1 matches 12 bases. The CDR3 covers 16 residues. Germline assignment: CDR1 SNHLY and CDR2 FYNNEI. V was clipped by 4 bases and J by 7 bases; unmatched bases: 10. The CDR3 here is CASSVGPGQGASGYTF. The CDR3 DNA follows: TGTGCCAGCAGTGTCGGACCGGGACAGGGGGCAAGTGGCTACACCTTC.

This clone was counted only a few times. This chain joins TRBV27 and TRBJ1-5; 8 bases align to TRBD1. After removal of 2 bases from V and 6 bases from J, the junction contained 6 bases not matched to a gene. CDR1 and CDR2 (germline): MNHEY, SMNVEV (reference sequence). The CDR3 is 15 amino acids. The CDR3 region is CASSLQGAGTQPQHF. Written as DNA, the CDR3 is TGTGCCAGCAGTTTACAGGGGGCAGGGACTCAGCCCCAGCATTTT.

The chain carries TRBV7-9 and TRBJ1-1; possibly TRBD1 for D (5 bases). Trimming stripped 5 bases from V and 3 bases from J, with 16 bases between. Germline V CDR1 and CDR2: SEHNR, FQNEAQ (reference sequence). The CDR3 runs 15 residues. The chain's CDR3 is CASSAGYQGDTEAFF. Written as DNA, the CDR3 is TGTGCCAGCAGCGCTGGATACCAAGGGGACACTGAAGCTTTCTTT.

The chain is built from TRBV5-4 and TRBJ1-2; a weak D match, TRBD1 (5 bases). With 4 bases removed from V and 1 base from J, the gap between germline ends came to 17 bases. The CDR3 spans 16 residues. CDR1 is SGHNT, CDR2 YYREEE, per germline (reference sequence). The CDR3 sequence is CASSPGAQNINYGYTF. The CDR3 DNA reads TGTGCCAGCAGCCCTGGGGCGCAAAATATTAACTATGGCTACACCTTC. The complete variable domain, with remaining parts taken from reference TRBV5-4 and TRBJ1-2, reads ETGVTQSPTHLIKTRGQQVTLRCSSQSGHNTVSWYQQALGQGPQFIFQYYREEENGRGNFPPRFSGLQFPNYSSELNVNALELDDSALYLCASSPGAQNINYGYTFGSGTRLTVV.

The chain carries TRBV4-1 and TRBJ2-7; 10 bases match TRBD1. The CDR3 length is 17 residues. J gave up 0 bases and V 6 bases, and 11 bases lay outside the gene matches. CDR1 and CDR2 from the germline V gene are MGHRA and YSYEKL. The CDR3 DNA reads TGCGCCAGCAGAAGGGGGCTAGACAGGGGGCTCTCCTACGAGCAGTACTTC. Its translation is CASRRGLDRGLSYEQYF.

The V gene is TRBV9, the J gene TRBJ2-2; TRBD2 matches 8 bases. CDR3 length equals 16 residues. CDR1 and CDR2 (germline): SGDLS, YYNGEE. V trimming: 0 bases; J trimming: 4 bases; junction bases outside the gene matches: 5. CDR3 protein: CASSVATSVGTGELFF. The CDR3 DNA sequence: TGTGCCAGCAGCGTAGCGACTAGCGTTGGCACCGGGGAGCTGTTTTTT.

V gene TRBV28 combines with J gene TRBJ2-5, with 10 bases identical to TRBD1. The germline V gene has CDR1 MDHEN and CDR2 SYDVKM. The CDR3 totals 15 residues. Trimming took 4 bases from V and 4 from J; bases not matched to a gene: 6. The CDR3 nucleotides are TGTGCCAGCAGTTCCCTGGGACAGGGGTTAGAGACCCAGTACTTC. Protein sequence: CASSSLGQGLETQYF.

The chain joins TRBV11-1 to TRBJ2-1; the D gene is possibly TRBD1 (6 bases). Germline CDR1 and CDR2: SGHAT and FQDESV (reference sequence). Trimming cost V 7 bases and J 6 bases, with 16 bases left between them. The CDR3 is made up of 14 amino acids. This CDR3 reads CASTPQADSNEQFF. The CDR3 DNA is TGTGCCAGCACCCCCCAAGCGGACAGCAATGAGCAGTTCTTC.

The chain recombines TRBV30 with TRBJ1-1, with D uncertain. Germline assignment: CDR1 GTSNPN and CDR2 SVGIG (reference sequence). The V and J ends lost 3 bases and 5 bases respectively, with 4 bases between them. CDR3 length: 10 residues. In DNA, the CDR3 is TGTGCCTGGAGGGCTACTGAAGCTTTCTTT. It codes for CAWRATEAFF. Supplemented by reference TRBV30 and TRBJ1-1, the full variable domain reads SQTIHQWPATLVQPVGSPLSLECTVEGTSNPNLYWYRQAAGRGLQLLFYSVGIGQISSEVPQNLSASRPQDRQFILSSKKLLLSDSGFYLCAWRATEAFFGQGTRLTVV.

This chain links TRBV6-6 with TRBJ1-6; a weak D match, TRBD1 (6 bases). The germline V and J ends were trimmed by 2 bases and 5 bases, with 10 bases remaining between them. Germline V gene sequence: CDR1 MNHNY, CDR2 SVGAGI (reference sequence). This CDR3 has 15 amino acids. CDR3 sequence: CASSYGQGNNSPLHF. The CDR3 DNA sequence: TGTGCCAGCAGTTACGGGCAGGGGAATAATTCACCCCTCCACTTT.

For the CDR3, the DNA is TGTGCCAGCAGCTTGGGGCTGACAGGGGGAGAGACCCAGTACTTC. It is translated as CASSLGLTGGETQYF. The J gene is TRBJ2-5, the V gene TRBV7-3; 9 nucleotides line up with TRBD1. The V gene end was trimmed by 3 bases and the J gene end by 4 bases; junction bases not matched to a gene: 6. Germline V CDR1 and CDR2: SGHTA, FQGTGA. CDR3 length: 15 residues.

The chain uses TRBV27 and TRBJ1-1; weak D call: TRBD1 (5 bases). The CDR3 covers 15 residues. Germline CDR1 is MNHEY and CDR2 is SMNVEV (reference sequence). V dropped 6 bases and J dropped 4 bases, with 18 bases sitting between them. The DNA for the CDR3 is TGTGCCAGCAGGGGCTCAGGGCTTCCCAGCACTGAAGCTTTCTTT. This translates into CASRGSGLPSTEAFF.

The rearrangement links TRBV28 to TRBJ1-4; TRBD1 matches 7 bases. The CDR3 is 13 amino acids. Germline V gene sequence: CDR1 MDHEN, CDR2 SYDVKM. V dropped 7 bases and J dropped 10; count of bases not matched to a gene: 9. Here the CDR3 DNA reads TGTGCCAGCATGGAGGGGGCCTATGGAAAACTGTTTTTT. Translation gives CASMEGAYGKLFF. Together with reference TRBV28 and TRBJ1-4, the CDR3 gives the full variable domain: DVKVTQSSRYLVKRTGEKVFLECVQDMDHENMFWYRQDPGLGLRLIYFSYDVKMKEKGDIPEGYSVSREKKERFSLILESASTNQTSMYLCASMEGAYGKLFFGSGTQLSVL.

The chain is built from TRBV7-6 and TRBJ2-5; 7 bases line up with TRBD2. With 5 bases clipped from V and 5 bases from J, the junction kept 14 bases outside the gene matches. CDR1 is SGHVS and CDR2 is FNYEAQ in the germline V gene. The CDR3 covers 16 residues. The CDR3 nucleotides are TGTGCCAGCAGCCCGACTAGCTCTGCCGGGCAGGAGACCCAGTACTTC. Translated, it gives CASSPTSSAGQETQYF.

The genes are TRBV5-4 and TRBJ1-2; no firm D call. Per germline, CDR1 SGHNT and CDR2 YYREEE (reference sequence). This CDR3 is built from 14 residues. The germline V and J ends were trimmed by 5 bases and 0 bases, with 11 bases remaining between them. CDR3 region: CASSYVPANYGYTF. CDR3 bases: TGTGCCAGCAGTTACGTGCCAGCTAACTATGGCTACACCTTC.

The rearrangement uses TRBV13 and TRBJ1-2; D possibly corresponds to TRBD1 (5 bases). The CDR3 is 13 residues long. CDR1 is PRHDT and CDR2 is FYEKMQ in the germline V gene (reference sequence). V was pared by 0 bases and J by 5 bases, with 7 bases between. DNA of the CDR3: TGTGCCAGCAGCTTAGGCGGGGGGTATGGCTACACCTTC. It yields the protein CASSLGGGYGYTF. The entire variable domain, with the rest obtained from reference TRBV13 and TRBJ1-2, is as follows: AAGVIQSPRHLIKEKRETATLKCYPIPRHDTVYWYQQGPGQDPQFLISFYEKMQSDKGSIPDRFSAQQFSDYHSELNMSSLELGDSALYFCASSLGGGYGYTFGSGTRLTVV.

V gene TRBV2 combines with J gene TRBJ1-5, with 10 bases that match TRBD1. There are 16 residues in the CDR3. Per the germline V gene, CDR1 is SNHLY and CDR2 is FYNNEI. V was clipped by 5 bases and J by 3 bases; unmatched bases: 7. CDR3 region: CASSPRTGGNNQPQHF. DNA of the CDR3: TGTGCCAGCAGTCCCCGGACAGGGGGAAACAATCAGCCCCAGCATTTT. The variable domain in full, with the rest retrieved from reference TRBV2 and TRBJ1-5, is EPEVTQTPSHQVTQMGQEVILRCVPISNHLYFYWYRQILGQKVEFLVSFYNNEISEKSEIFDDQFSVERPDGSNFTLKIRSTKLEDSAMYFCASSPRTGGNNQPQHFGDGTRLSIL.

This chain connects TRBV13 to TRBJ1-3, with no clear D. The CDR3 is 19 amino acids. Between the trimmed V and J ends, which lost 5 bases and 4 bases, there was a span of 27 bases. The V gene's germline CDR1 is PRHDT and CDR2 FYEKMQ (reference sequence). Here the CDR3 reads CASSLRLHHTGEAGNTIYF. The DNA for the CDR3 is TGTGCCAGCAGCCTCAGATTACACCATACCGGGGAGGCAGGAAACACCATATATTTT.

The chain carries TRBV11-2 and TRBJ2-7, with D maybe TRBD1 (6 bases). Germline V CDR1 and CDR2: SGHAT, FQNNGV. The V end was cut by 3 bases, the J end by 3 bases, with 15 bases between. The CDR3 sequence is 15 residues long. CDR3 DNA sequence: TGTGCCAGCAGCTTGTATCGGGACACAAGCTACGAGCAGTACTTC. It is translated as CASSLYRDTSYEQYF.

The chain links TRBV2 to TRBJ2-1; no reliable D call. Germline V gene sequence: CDR1 SNHLY, CDR2 FYNNEI. The length of the CDR3 is 15 residues. The V end was cut by 4 bases, the J end by 0 bases, with 10 bases between. The CDR3 spells CASSVGGFSYNEQFF. As DNA, the CDR3 is TGTGCCAGCAGTGTTGGCGGCTTCTCCTACAATGAGCAGTTCTTC.

This clone was recorded only once. V usage is TRBV6-1 and J usage is TRBJ1-1; 7 bases are shared with TRBD1. The germline V gene has CDR1 MNHNS and CDR2 SASEGT. V gave up 7 bases and J gave up 2 bases; unmatched junction bases: 10. The CDR3 contains 15 residues. In nucleotides, the CDR3 is TGTGCCAGCACCGAAATTGGGACAGCCAACACTGAAGCTTTCTTT. It specifies CASTEIGTANTEAFF.

This sequence joins TRBV5-1 and TRBJ2-1, with unresolved D. V was pared by 0 bases and J by 9 bases, with 10 bases between. The CDR3 consists of 13 residues. Germline V gene data show CDR1 as SGHRS and CDR2 as YFSETQ. CDR3 sequence reads: CASSLDLGSEQFF. The CDR3 DNA reads as TGCGCCAGCAGCTTGGACCTAGGTAGTGAGCAGTTCTTC.